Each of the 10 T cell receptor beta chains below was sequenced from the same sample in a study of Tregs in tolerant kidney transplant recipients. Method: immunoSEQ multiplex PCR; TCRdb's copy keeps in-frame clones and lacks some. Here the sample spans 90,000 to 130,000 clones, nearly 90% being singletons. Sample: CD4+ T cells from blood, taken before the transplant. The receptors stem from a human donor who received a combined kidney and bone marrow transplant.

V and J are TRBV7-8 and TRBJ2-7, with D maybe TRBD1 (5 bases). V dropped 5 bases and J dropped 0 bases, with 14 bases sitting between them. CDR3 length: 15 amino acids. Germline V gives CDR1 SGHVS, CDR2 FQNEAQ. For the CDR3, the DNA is TGTGCCAGCAGCATTGGACACCCTAGCTCCTACGAGCAGTACTTC. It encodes CASSIGHPSSYEQYF. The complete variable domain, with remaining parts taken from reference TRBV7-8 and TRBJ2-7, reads GAGVSQSPRYKVAKRGQDVALRCDPISGHVSLFWYQQALGQGPEFLTYFQNEAQLDKSGLPSDRFFAERPEGSVSTLKIQRTQQEDSAVYLCASSIGHPSSYEQYFGPGTRLTVT.

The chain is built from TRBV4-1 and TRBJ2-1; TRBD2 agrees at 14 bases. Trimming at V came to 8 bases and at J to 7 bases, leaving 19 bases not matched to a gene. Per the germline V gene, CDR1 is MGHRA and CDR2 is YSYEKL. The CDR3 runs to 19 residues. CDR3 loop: CASQNPGLAGGVSQNEQFF. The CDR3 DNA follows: TGCGCCAGCCAGAATCCAGGACTAGCGGGGGGTGTTTCGCAGAATGAGCAGTTCTTC.

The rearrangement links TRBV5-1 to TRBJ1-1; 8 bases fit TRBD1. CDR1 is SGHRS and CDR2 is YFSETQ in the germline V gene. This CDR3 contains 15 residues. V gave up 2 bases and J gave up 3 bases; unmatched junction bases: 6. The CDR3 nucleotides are TGCGCCAGCAGCTTCCAGGGGGCTAGGTACACTGAAGCTTTCTTT. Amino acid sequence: CASSFQGARYTEAFF.

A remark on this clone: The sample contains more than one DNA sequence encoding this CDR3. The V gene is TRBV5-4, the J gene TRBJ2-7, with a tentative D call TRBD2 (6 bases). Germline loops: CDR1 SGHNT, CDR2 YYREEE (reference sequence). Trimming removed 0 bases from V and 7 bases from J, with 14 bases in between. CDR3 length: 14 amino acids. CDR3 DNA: TGTGCCAGCAGCTTGGGGCAGGGAGGAGTGGAGCAGTACTTC. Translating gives CASSLGQGGVEQYF. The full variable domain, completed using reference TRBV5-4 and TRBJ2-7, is ETGVTQSPTHLIKTRGQQVTLRCSSQSGHNTVSWYQQALGQGPQFIFQYYREEENGRGNFPPRFSGLQFPNYSSELNVNALELDDSALYLCASSLGQGGVEQYFGPGTRLTVT.

The CDR3 is CASSPREGKLYEQFF. CDR3 DNA sequence: TGTGCCAGCAGCCCCCGGGAGGGTAAGCTATATGAGCAGTTCTTC. The rearrangement joins TRBV11-3 to TRBJ2-1, with 8 positions matching TRBD2. The CDR3 totals 15 residues. CDR1 is SGHNT and CDR2 is YENEEA in the germline V gene. V trimming: 5 bases; J trimming: 8 bases; junction bases outside the gene matches: 11. Based on the CDR3 plus reference TRBV11-3 and TRBJ2-1, the full variable domain is EAGVVQSPRYKIIEKKQPVAFWCNPISGHNTLYWYLQNLGQGPELLIRYENEEAVDDSQLPKDRFSAERLKGVDSTLKIQPAELGDSAVYLCASSPREGKLYEQFFGPGTRLTVL.

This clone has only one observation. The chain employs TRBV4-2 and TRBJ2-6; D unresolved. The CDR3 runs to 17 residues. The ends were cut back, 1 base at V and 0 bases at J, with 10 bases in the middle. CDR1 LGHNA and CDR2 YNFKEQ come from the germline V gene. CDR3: CASSQVGPYSGANVLTF. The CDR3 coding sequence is TGTGCCAGCAGCCAAGTTGGGCCTTACTCTGGGGCCAACGTCCTGACTTTC.

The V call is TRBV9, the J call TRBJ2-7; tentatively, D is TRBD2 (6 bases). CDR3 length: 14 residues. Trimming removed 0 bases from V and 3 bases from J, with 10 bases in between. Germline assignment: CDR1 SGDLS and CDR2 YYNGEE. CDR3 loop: CASSVDAGFYEQYF. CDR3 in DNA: TGTGCCAGCAGCGTAGATGCGGGATTCTACGAGCAGTACTTC.

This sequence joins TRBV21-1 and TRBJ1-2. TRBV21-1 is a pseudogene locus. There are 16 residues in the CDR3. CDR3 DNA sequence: TGTGCCAGCAGCAAAAACGCCCCTGGGGGGGTTTATGGCTACACCTTC. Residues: CASSKNAPGGVYGYTF.

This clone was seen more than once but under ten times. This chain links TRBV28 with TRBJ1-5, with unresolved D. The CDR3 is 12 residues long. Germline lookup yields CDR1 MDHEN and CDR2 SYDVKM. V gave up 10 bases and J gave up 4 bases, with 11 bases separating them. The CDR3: CAISRPNQPQHF. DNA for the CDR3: TGTGCCATTAGCCGGCCTAATCAGCCCCAGCATTTT. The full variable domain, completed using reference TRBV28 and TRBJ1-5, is DVKVTQSSRYLVKRTGEKVFLECVQDMDHENMFWYRQDPGLGLRLIYFSYDVKMKEKGDIPEGYSVSREKKERFSLILESASTNQTSMYLCAISRPNQPQHFGDGTRLSIL.

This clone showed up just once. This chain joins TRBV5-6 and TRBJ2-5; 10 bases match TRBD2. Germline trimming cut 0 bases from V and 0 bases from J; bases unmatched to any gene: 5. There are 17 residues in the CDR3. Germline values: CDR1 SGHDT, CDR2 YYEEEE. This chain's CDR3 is CASSLVVSGGYQETQYF. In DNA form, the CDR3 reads TGTGCCAGCAGCTTGGTCGTTAGCGGGGGGTACCAAGAGACCCAGTACTTC.